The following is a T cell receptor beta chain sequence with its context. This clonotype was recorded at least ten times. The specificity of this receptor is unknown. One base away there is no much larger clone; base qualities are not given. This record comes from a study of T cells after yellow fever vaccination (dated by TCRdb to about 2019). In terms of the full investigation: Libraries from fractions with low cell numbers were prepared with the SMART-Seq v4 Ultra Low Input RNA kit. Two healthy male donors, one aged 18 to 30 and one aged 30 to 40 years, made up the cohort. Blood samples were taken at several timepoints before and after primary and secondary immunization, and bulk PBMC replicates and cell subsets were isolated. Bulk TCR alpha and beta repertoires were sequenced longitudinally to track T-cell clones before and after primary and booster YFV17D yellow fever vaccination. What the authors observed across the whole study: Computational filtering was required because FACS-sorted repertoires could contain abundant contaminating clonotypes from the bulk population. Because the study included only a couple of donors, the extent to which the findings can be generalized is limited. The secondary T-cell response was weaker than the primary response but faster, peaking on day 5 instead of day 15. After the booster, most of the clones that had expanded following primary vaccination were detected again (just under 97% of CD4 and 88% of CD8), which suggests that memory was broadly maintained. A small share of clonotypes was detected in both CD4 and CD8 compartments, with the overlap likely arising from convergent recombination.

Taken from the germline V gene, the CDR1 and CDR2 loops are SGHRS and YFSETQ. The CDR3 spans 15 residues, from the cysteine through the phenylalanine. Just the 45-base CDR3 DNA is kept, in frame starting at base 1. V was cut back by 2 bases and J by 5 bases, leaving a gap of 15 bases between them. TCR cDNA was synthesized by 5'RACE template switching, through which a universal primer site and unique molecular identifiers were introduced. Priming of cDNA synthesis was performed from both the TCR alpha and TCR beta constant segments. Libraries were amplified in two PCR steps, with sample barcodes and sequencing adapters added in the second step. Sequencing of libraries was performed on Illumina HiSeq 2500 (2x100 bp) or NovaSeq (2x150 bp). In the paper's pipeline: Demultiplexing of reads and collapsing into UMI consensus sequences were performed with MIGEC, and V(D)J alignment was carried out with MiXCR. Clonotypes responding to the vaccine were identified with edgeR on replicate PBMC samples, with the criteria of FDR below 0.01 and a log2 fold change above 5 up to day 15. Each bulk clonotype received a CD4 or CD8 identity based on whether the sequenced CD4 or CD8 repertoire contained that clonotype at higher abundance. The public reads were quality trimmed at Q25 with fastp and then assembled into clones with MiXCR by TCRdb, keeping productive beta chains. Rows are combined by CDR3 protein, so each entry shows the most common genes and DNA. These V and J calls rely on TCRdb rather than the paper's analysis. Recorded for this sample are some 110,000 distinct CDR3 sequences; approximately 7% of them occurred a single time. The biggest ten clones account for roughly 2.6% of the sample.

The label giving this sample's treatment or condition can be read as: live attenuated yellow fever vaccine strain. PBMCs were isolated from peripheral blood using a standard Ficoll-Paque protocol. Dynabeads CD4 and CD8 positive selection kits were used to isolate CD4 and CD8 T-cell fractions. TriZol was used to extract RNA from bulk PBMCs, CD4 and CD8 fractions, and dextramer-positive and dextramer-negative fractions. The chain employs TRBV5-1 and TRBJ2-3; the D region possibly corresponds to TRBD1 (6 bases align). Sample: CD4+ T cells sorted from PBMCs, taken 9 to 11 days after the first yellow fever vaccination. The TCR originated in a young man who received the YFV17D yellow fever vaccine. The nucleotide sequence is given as TGCGCCAGCAGCTTACAGGGAGAGTTTGGAGATACGCAGTATTTT. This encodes CASSLQGEFGDTQYF.